The clone carrying this TCR beta chain was counted ten times or more. RNA transcripts yielded amplified TCR beta CDR3 regions. The primer set for the first-round RT-PCR of the TCR CDR3 was HTBI. From the multiplex PCR reads, TCRdb called clonotypes with MiXCR, one entry per CDR3 protein. Among about 600,000 distinct CDR3 sequences listed, around 16% were seen once. This entry comes from a study of T cells in Graves' hyperthyroidism and ophthalmopathy. Study summary: Sampling of peripheral blood happened at initial diagnosis, prior to any treatment.

Germline assignment: CDR1 MNHNS and CDR2 SASEGT. This CDR3 region has 15 residues. V gave up 1 base and J gave up 5 bases; unmatched junction bases: 4. Researchers barred patients who had uncontrolled infection, other autoimmune disease, pregnancy or lactation. Diagnostic decisions used clinical symptoms, serum thyroxine and TRAb, thyroid ultrasound and orbital computed tomography. Using 10 ml of fresh peripheral blood, PBMCs were prepared. The sequence derives from a woman in her thirties or forties with Graves' ophthalmopathy. Input material: blood. The rearrangement uses TRBV6-1 and TRBJ2-2; TRBD2 aligns across 7 bases. The CDR3 DNA follows: TGTGCCAGCAGTGAAGGACTAGCTCCTACCGGGGAGCTGTTTTTT. Amino acids: CASSEGLAPTGELFF.